This T cell receptor (beta chain) was captured by sequencing in a study of blood T cell repertoires in COVID-19. Overall study context: T cells, B-cell-depleted T cells, or PBMCs provided the cDNA or gDNA that served as material.

Participants came from fewer than 25 US areas, aged about 18 to 95 years. Recovered status applied to Cohort 3 donors who had two consecutive negative PCRs. It also applied to those with clearance or with symptom resolution. Here immunoSEQ multiplex PCR was the method, and the copy in TCRdb shows in-frame clones only, minus some. Of approximately 300,000 clones in the sample, roughly 90% are singletons; the top ten hold around 18%. This clone was counted once. The specimen sequenced was PBMCs or T cells enriched from blood (not recorded which). The source of this sequence is a woman aged 25 to 39 who had recovered from COVID-19.

CDR3 amino acids: CASSYSETTNEKLFF. The CDR3 region has the DNA TGTGCCAGCAGTTACTCCGAGACAACTAATGAAAAACTGTTTTTT. V gene TRBV6-5 combines with J gene TRBJ1-4; D gene unclear. Trimming cost V 0 bases and J 0 bases, with 5 bases left between them. From germline, CDR1 is MNHEY and CDR2 SVGAGI. This CDR3 spans 15 amino acids.